The present entry profiles one T cell receptor (beta chain) with its context. As yet, its antigen is unknown. These data come from a study of cytomegalovirus exposure and HLA in healthy donors. PCR primers comprised 60 Vbeta and 13 Jbeta primers. Using immunoSEQ multiplex PCR, the repertoire was profiled, and TCRdb retains in-frame clones only, with some absent. The sample includes roughly 120,000 clones. This CDR3 contains 14 residues. Germline-derived CDR1 and CDR2 are SGHKS and YYEKEE (reference sequence). Trimming at V came to 4 bases and at J to 2 bases, leaving 5 bases not matched to a gene. Despite likely unrecorded immune exposures, the donors were nominally healthy at the time of sampling. General study results and limits: Near-uniform donor sequencing depth was presumed by presence/absence analyses.

V gene TRBV5-5 combines with J gene TRBJ1-2, with 7 bases identical to TRBD1. Material: PBMCs. This TCR was sampled from a man aged 18 to 29 in good health and CMV-seronegative. The CDR3 reads CASSVTGSNYGYTF. Here the CDR3 DNA reads TGTGCCAGCAGCGTGACAGGGTCCAACTATGGCTACACCTTC.